Following are 18 T cell receptor beta chains from one sample sequenced in a study of blood T cell repertoires in COVID-19. Clones were sequenced by immunoSEQ multiplex PCR, and TCRdb holds only the in-frame ones, with some missing. The sample has around 160,000 clones, about 85% seen once. Sequencing was carried out using peripheral blood. The receptors originated from a human donor in a cohort sampled during active COVID-19.

This rearrangement joins TRBV9 to TRBJ2-5; possible D gene TRBD2, 7 bases. The CDR3 runs to 17 residues. Trimming took off 0 bases at V and 5 bases at J, with 20 bases between the two ends. Germline assignment: CDR1 SGDLS and CDR2 YYNGEE. The CDR3 DNA is TGTGCCAGCAGCGTAGGTTATCTCGGGGGGCCGAGGGAGACCCAGTACTTC. Its protein is CASSVGYLGGPRETQYF. Combining the CDR3 with reference TRBV9 and TRBJ2-5 gives the whole variable domain DSGVTQTPKHLITATGQRVTLRCSPRSGDLSVYWYQQSLDQGLQFLIQYYNGEERAKGNILERFSAQQFPDLHSELNLSSLELGDSALYFCASSVGYLGGPRETQYFGPGTRLLVL.

The V gene is TRBV29-1, the J gene TRBJ1-2, with no clear D. The germline V gene has CDR1 SQVTM and CDR2 ANQGSEA. The CDR3 spans 13 residues. Trimming took 4 bases from V and 0 from J, leaving 9 bases between them. CDR3 sequence: CSVAGSPNYGYTF. The CDR3 DNA reads TGCAGCGTTGCGGGGTCTCCTAACTATGGCTACACCTTC.

The chain couples TRBV7-9 to TRBJ1-4, with D tentatively TRBD1 (6 bases). Germline CDR1 reads SEHNR; CDR2 reads FQNEAQ (reference sequence). V was shortened by 5 bases and J by 8 bases, with 21 bases between the two germline ends. The CDR3 covers 16 residues. The CDR3 protein is CASSPRDTAVGEKLFF. CDR3 nucleotides: TGTGCCAGCAGCCCAAGGGACACGGCGGTAGGGGAAAAACTGTTTTTT.

The genes are TRBV7-2 and TRBJ1-2; D remains unclear. Germline CDR1 reads SGHTA; CDR2 reads FQGNSA. V dropped 5 bases and J dropped 6 bases, with 13 bases sitting between them. There are 13 residues in the CDR3. CDR3 nucleotides: TGTGCCAGCAGCCCCTCCCTGCGAGATGGCTACACCTTC. Its protein is CASSPSLRDGYTF.

V is TRBV6-5 and J is TRBJ2-7; TRBD2 matches 11 bases. The CDR3 has 13 residues. CDR1 MNHEY and CDR2 SVGAGI come from the germline V gene. V lost 6 bases to trimming and J lost 2 bases; unmatched junction nucleotides: 0. CDR3 bases: TGTGCCAGCAGGACTAGCGGGACCTACGAGCAGTACTTC. Amino acids: CASRTSGTYEQYF.

The gene calls are TRBV28 and TRBJ1-2, with TRBD1 as a possible D gene (6 bases). The V gene lost 3 bases and the J gene lost 8 bases, with 13 bases spanning the gap. The CDR3 totals 13 residues. CDR1 is MDHEN and CDR2 is SYDVKM in the germline V gene. CDR3 loop: CASSFQGMKGYTF. As DNA, the CDR3 is TGTGCCAGCAGTTTCCAGGGGATGAAAGGCTACACCTTC.

This rearrangement joins TRBV28 to TRBJ2-1, with a weak D call TRBD1 (5 bases). The CDR3 is 17 amino acids. CDR1 and CDR2 (germline): MDHEN, SYDVKM. With 6 bases removed from V and 2 bases from J, the gap between germline ends came to 20 bases. The CDR3 nucleotides are TGTGCCAGCAGCTCCCCAGACAGACGGGCCGCCTACAATGAGCAGTTCTTC. Translation gives CASSSPDRRAAYNEQFF.

The gene calls are TRBV4-3 and TRBJ1-1; tentative D call: TRBD1 (5 bases). The CDR3 loop spans 14 amino acids. The V gene lost 1 base and the J gene lost 1 base, with 7 bases spanning the gap. The germline gives CDR1 LGHNA, CDR2 YSLEER. The CDR3 DNA follows: TGCGCCAGCAGCCAAGCGCAGGGGAACACTGAAGCTTTCTTT. Translated, it gives CASSQAQGNTEAFF.

This chain uses TRBV4-3 with TRBJ2-3; tentative D call: TRBD2 (5 bases). Per the germline V gene, CDR1 is LGHNA and CDR2 is YSLEER. CDR3 length: 17 amino acids. The germline V and J ends were trimmed by 0 bases and 0 bases, with 13 bases remaining between them. Here the CDR3 DNA reads TGCGCCAGCAGCCAAGATTGGCTAGCCGATAGCACAGATACGCAGTATTTT. Translated, it gives CASSQDWLADSTDTQYF.

V and J are TRBV2 and TRBJ1-5, with 7 bases lining up with TRBD1. The CDR3 totals 16 residues. Trimming at V came to 1 base and at J to 0 bases, leaving 3 bases not matched to a gene. From germline, CDR1 is SNHLY and CDR2 FYNNEI. CDR3 sequence reads: CASSEDRGNSNQPQHF. CDR3 DNA: TGTGCCAGCAGTGAAGACAGGGGAAATAGCAATCAGCCCCAGCATTTT. Full variable domain (remainder filled in from reference TRBV2 and TRBJ1-5): EPEVTQTPSHQVTQMGQEVILRCVPISNHLYFYWYRQILGQKVEFLVSFYNNEISEKSEIFDDQFSVERPDGSNFTLKIRSTKLEDSAMYFCASSEDRGNSNQPQHFGDGTRLSIL.

The gene calls are TRBV2 and TRBJ1-2; 9 positions agree with TRBD1. This CDR3 has 15 residues. Germline V CDR1 and CDR2: SNHLY, FYNNEI. The J segment lost 6 bases and the V segment lost 6 bases, leaving 11 bases of the junction unmatched. CDR3 loop: CASRERDRVLDGYTF. CDR3 coding DNA: TGTGCCAGCAGGGAACGGGACAGGGTATTGGATGGCTACACCTTC.

The genes are TRBV14 and TRBJ1-1, with 7 bases that match TRBD1. This CDR3 is built from 14 residues. Trimming cost V 4 bases and J 2 bases; bases outside gene matches: 4. Germline V lookup: CDR1 SGHDN, CDR2 FVKESK. The CDR3 here is CASSRNRGNTEAFF. In nucleotides, the CDR3 is TGTGCCAGCAGCCGAAACAGGGGAAACACTGAAGCTTTCTTT.

This sequence joins TRBV29-1 and TRBJ2-6; D unresolved. The CDR3 consists of 15 residues. The germline gives CDR1 SQVTM, CDR2 ANQGSEA. Trimming stripped 0 bases from V and 3 bases from J, with 9 bases between. CDR3 in DNA: TGCAGCGTTGAAGACACAGTGTATGGGGCCAACGTCCTGACTTTC. Its translation is CSVEDTVYGANVLTF.

This chain joins TRBV18 and TRBJ2-6, with 10 bases fitting TRBD1. The CDR3 runs 18 residues. The V gene's germline CDR1 is KGHSH and CDR2 LQKENI. J lost 0 bases, V lost 6 bases, and 8 bases had no gene match. The CDR3 region has the DNA TGTGCCAGCTCTCTCACGGGACAGGGGATCTCTGGGGCCAACGTCCTGACTTTC. It encodes CASSLTGQGISGANVLTF. The full variable domain, rest sourced from reference TRBV18 and TRBJ2-6, is NAGVMQNPRHLVRRRGQEARLRCSPMKGHSHVYWYRQLPEEGLKFMVYLQKENIIDESGMPKERFSAEFPKEGPSILRIQQVVRGDSAAYFCASSLTGQGISGANVLTFGAGSRLTVL.

This clone was recorded a few times. The chain joins TRBV3-1 (or the pseudogene TRBV3-2) to TRBJ1-2; 7 nucleotides line up with TRBD1. Per the germline V gene, CDR1 is LGHDT and CDR2 is YNNKEL (reference sequence). This CDR3 is 16 amino acids long. With 3 bases clipped from V and 4 bases from J, the junction kept 11 bases outside the gene matches. The DNA for the CDR3 is TGTGCCAGCAGCCAGGGAGGAGGGGGCGGAAGCTATGGCTACACCTTC. This translates into CASSQGGGGGSYGYTF.

Here the CDR3 DNA reads TGCGCCAGCAGTTCCGGGACAGGGAGAGAGAAAAATGAAAAACTGTTTTTT. Translation: CASSSGTGREKNEKLFF. The chain has TRBV4-3 and TRBJ1-4, with TRBD1 identical over 9 bases. The CDR3 has 17 amino acids. Germline CDR1 reads LGHNA; CDR2 reads YSLEER. After removal of 6 bases from V and 5 bases from J, the junction contained 13 bases not matched to a gene.

The chain joins TRBV3-1 (or the pseudogene TRBV3-2) to TRBJ1-1, with no clear D. The CDR3 totals 15 residues. With 4 bases removed from V and 7 bases from J, the gap between germline ends came to 19 bases. Looked up from germline, CDR1 is LGHDT and CDR2 is YNNKEL (reference sequence). The CDR3 sequence: CASSPVPGGDGEAFF. CDR3 sequence (DNA): TGTGCCAGCAGCCCAGTCCCGGGAGGCGATGGTGAAGCTTTCTTT.

In its sample, this clone was seen a few times. The chain is built from TRBV24-1 and TRBJ2-1, with 12 bases that match TRBD1. Germline V gives CDR1 KGHDR, CDR2 SFDVKD. The V gene end was trimmed by 4 bases and the J gene end by 7 bases; junction bases not matched to a gene: 4. The CDR3 is made up of 15 amino acids. The CDR3 loop reads CATSDLGQGANEQFF. CDR3 sequence (DNA): TGTGCCACCAGTGACCTGGGACAGGGGGCAAATGAGCAGTTCTTC.